The 11 T cell receptor beta chains below come from one sample, sequenced in a study of follicular helper T cells after annual influenza vaccination (TCRdb year 2017). The library was produced with the immunoSEQ multiplex PCR assay. Drawn from immuneACCESS, this table holds only the in-frame rearrangements with V and J called that TCRdb kept. Clones are partly lost; checked studies trace under half to an unresolved V gene and leave the rest unexplained. This sample is represented by a few hundred clones; 84% of them were singletons. About 3.7% of the sample lies in the top ten. Interpreted using the paper, the time point label stands for: 2015-2016 season, 7 days after influenza vaccination. Material: CXCR5+ CD38+ circulating T follicular helper cells from blood, obtained 7 days after influenza vaccination. The cell subset or site label corresponds to: circulating Tfh, non-naive CD4+CXCR5+PD-1+ (ICOS+CD38+ or ICOS-CD38-). These receptors all come from an adult who received the influenza vaccine.

The V gene is TRBV6-1, the J gene TRBJ1-2; D remains unclear. This CDR3 contains 14 residues. Germline V CDR1 and CDR2: MNHNS, SASEGT. V lost 2 bases, J lost 4 bases, and 11 bases lay in between. Written as DNA, the CDR3 is TGTGCCAGCAGTGAATCGGAGGAGGGCTATGGCTACACCTTC. It encodes CASSESEEGYGYTF.

The table lists this clone with a count of one. This chain connects TRBV11-1 to TRBJ2-2; 7 nucleotides match TRBD1. CDR3 size: 16 residues. Germline trimming cut 6 bases from V and 2 bases from J; bases unmatched to any gene: 9. Germline-derived CDR1 and CDR2 are SGHAT and FQDESV (reference sequence). The CDR3 bases are TGTGCCAGCAGAGAAAGGGGGCGCGGTAACACCGGGGAGCTGTTTTTT. Translated: CASRERGRGNTGELFF.

This sequence joins TRBV4-3 and TRBJ1-2; D unresolved. Deletions cut 0 bases from V and 2 bases from J, with 10 bases between. CDR1 and CDR2 (germline): LGHNA, YSLEER. This CDR3 has 15 amino acids. The CDR3 DNA is TGCGCCAGCAGCCAAGAGATAGGGCTGAACTATGGCTACACCTTC. Translation gives CASSQEIGLNYGYTF.

The V gene is TRBV18, the J gene TRBJ2-1, with 9 bases aligning to TRBD2. The trim removed 3 bases at V and 1 base at J, leaving 1 base unmatched. From germline, CDR1 is KGHSH and CDR2 LQKENI. The CDR3 is made up of 15 amino acids. The chain's CDR3 is CASSPAGGSYNEQFF. The CDR3 coding sequence is TGTGCCAGCTCACCGGCGGGAGGGTCCTACAATGAGCAGTTCTTC.

V usage is TRBV4-1 and J usage is TRBJ1-1; no firm D call. Germline-derived CDR1 and CDR2 are MGHRA and YSYEKL. The CDR3 spans 15 residues. Trimming removed 1 base from V and 5 bases from J, with 14 bases in between. The CDR3: CASSQGHARETEAFF. The CDR3, as DNA: TGCGCCAGCAGCCAAGGACATGCGAGGGAAACTGAAGCTTTCTTT.

The chain combines TRBV7-9 with TRBJ2-7; maybe TRBD1 (5 bases). CDR3 length: 13 residues. Per germline, CDR1 SEHNR and CDR2 FQNEAQ (reference sequence). Trimming shortened V by 6 bases and J by 1 base, and 10 bases separated the two germline ends. CDR3 amino acids: CASSSTASYEQYF. CDR3 nucleotides: TGTGCCAGCAGTTCGACAGCTTCCTACGAGCAGTACTTC.

The chain couples TRBV9 to TRBJ2-1; D not resolved. The CDR3 length is 15 residues. Trimming took off 3 bases at V and 0 bases at J, with 10 bases between the two ends. The germline V gene encodes CDR1 SGDLS and CDR2 YYNGEE. The CDR3 coding sequence is TGTGCCAGCAGCGCAACCCTGGGCTCCTACAATGAGCAGTTCTTC. Translation: CASSATLGSYNEQFF.

The chain links TRBV5-1 to TRBJ1-1; D may be TRBD1 (5 bases). This CDR3 spans 14 amino acids. V lost 0 bases to trimming and J lost 5 bases, with 11 bases between them. Germline lookup yields CDR1 SGHRS and CDR2 YFSETQ. The DNA of the CDR3 is TGCGCCAGCAGCTTGGGCAGGGTGGGGACTGAAGCTTTCTTT. Protein product: CASSLGRVGTEAFF.

The chain's CDR3 is CASSSTRQFEAFF. The CDR3 DNA reads as TGTGCCAGCAGCTCAACCCGACAGTTTGAAGCTTTCTTT. The J gene is TRBJ1-1, the V gene TRBV7-2; a weak D match, TRBD1 (5 bases). Per germline, CDR1 SGHTA and CDR2 FQGNSA. CDR3 size: 13 residues. V was trimmed by 4 bases and J by 7 bases, leaving 13 bases between them.

In this sample, this clone turned up a few times. The chain joins TRBV30 to TRBJ1-4, with D hard to call. With 2 bases removed from V and 8 bases from J, the gap between germline ends came to 6 bases. This CDR3 is built from 11 residues. Germline CDR1 GTSNPN, CDR2 SVGIG (reference sequence). The CDR3 sequence: CAWSPREKLFF. For the CDR3, the DNA is TGTGCCTGGAGTCCCCGGGAAAAACTGTTTTTT.

The chain is built from TRBV7-2 and TRBJ1-6, with TRBD1 matching over 7 bases. The CDR3 extends over 17 amino acids. Trimming removed 0 bases from V and 3 bases from J; junction bases left unmatched: 5. Germline V gene lookup returns CDR1 SGHTA and CDR2 FQGNSA. CDR3 sequence reads: CASSLAGTDLYNSPLHF. The CDR3, as DNA: TGTGCCAGCAGCTTAGCCGGGACAGACCTCTATAATTCACCCCTCCACTTT.